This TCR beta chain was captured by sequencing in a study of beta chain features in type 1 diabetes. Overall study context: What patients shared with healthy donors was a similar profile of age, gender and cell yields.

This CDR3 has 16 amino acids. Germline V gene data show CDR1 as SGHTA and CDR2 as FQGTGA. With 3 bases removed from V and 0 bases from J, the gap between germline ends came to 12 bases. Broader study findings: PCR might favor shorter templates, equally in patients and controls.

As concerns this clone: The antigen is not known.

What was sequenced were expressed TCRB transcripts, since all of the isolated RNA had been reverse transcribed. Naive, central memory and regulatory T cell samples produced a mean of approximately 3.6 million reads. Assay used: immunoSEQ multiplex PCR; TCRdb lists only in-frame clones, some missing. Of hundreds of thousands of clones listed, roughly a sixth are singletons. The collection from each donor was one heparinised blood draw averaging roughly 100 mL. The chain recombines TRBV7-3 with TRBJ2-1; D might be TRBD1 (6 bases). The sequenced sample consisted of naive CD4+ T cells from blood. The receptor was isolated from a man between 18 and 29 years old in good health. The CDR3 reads CASSFNRALSYNEQFF. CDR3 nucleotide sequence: TGTGCCAGCAGCTTCAACAGGGCCCTCTCCTACAATGAGCAGTTCTTC.